Listed below are T cell receptor beta chains from one sample, sequenced in a study of cytomegalovirus exposure and HLA in healthy donors. Produced via immunoSEQ multiplex PCR; TCRdb's table is partial and in-frame only. The table lists 150,000 to 200,000 clones, approximately 12% of them singletons. Source material: PBMCs. The source is a man aged 45-60 years in good health and CMV-seropositive. The CDR3 runs from the conserved cysteine through the conserved F or W. D genes are given only for firm matches. Where a row states a size, it is once, few, many or the class of an expanded clone; other rows omit it.

CDR3aa	CDR3nt	j_gene	d_gene	v_gene	abundance
CAWNPGRSYEQYF	TGTGCCTGGAACCCAGGGCGATCCTACGAGCAGTACTTC	TRBJ2-7	-	TRBV30	few
CASSVLGSNQPQHF	TGTGCCAGTAGCGTCCTGGGCAGCAATCAGCCCCAGCATTTT	TRBJ1-5	-	TRBV19	-
CAWSVLYRGAGELFF	TGTGCCTGGAGTGTACTTTATCGGGGGGCCGGGGAGCTGTTTTTT	TRBJ2-2	TRBD2	TRBV30	-
CASSPRQGLMNTEAFF	TGTGCCAGCAGCCCCCGTCAGGGGCTTATGAACACTGAAGCTTTCTTT	TRBJ1-1	-	TRBV7-2	-
CASRLDRGTGELFF	TGTGCCAGCAGGTTGGACAGGGGCACCGGGGAGCTGTTTTTT	TRBJ2-2	TRBD1	TRBV6-5	-
CASSAFLDAGELFF	TGTGCTAGCAGCGCGTTCCTAGACGCCGGGGAGCTGTTTTTT	TRBJ2-2	-	TRBV7-7	few
CASSIGLYGQPQHF	TGTGCCAGCAGTATCGGACTGTACGGTCAGCCCCAGCATTTT	TRBJ1-5	-	TRBV2	-
CATSRDRTANTEAFF	TGTGCCACCAGCAGAGATAGGACAGCGAACACTGAAGCTTTCTTT	TRBJ1-1	-	TRBV15	-
CAVAANTEAFF	TGTGCGGTGGCGGCGAACACTGAAGCTTTCTTT	TRBJ1-1	-	TRBV10-3	-
CASSESRRSGGELFF	TGTGCCAGCAGTGAATCCCGTCGATCAGGCGGGGAGCTGTTTTTT	TRBJ2-2	-	TRBV2	-
CASSVPGNYNEQFF	TGTGCCAGCAGCGTTCCGGGAAACTACAATGAGCAGTTCTTC	TRBJ2-1	-	TRBV9	-
CASSYSGQGFQQTQYF	TGTGCCAGCAGTTACTCGGGACAGGGTTTCCAACAGACCCAGTACTTC	TRBJ2-5	TRBD1	TRBV6-5	-
CASSPGQGGMGPDTQYF	TGCGCCAGCAGTCCGGGACAGGGAGGGATGGGCCCAGATACGCAGTATTTT	TRBJ2-3	TRBD1	TRBV10-1	-
CASTRTSGWTGELFF	TGTGCCAGCACTCGGACTAGCGGATGGACCGGGGAGCTGTTTTTT	TRBJ2-2	TRBD2	TRBV25-1	few
CASSNDRVGQPQHF	TGTGCCAGTAGTAATGACAGAGTGGGCCAGCCCCAGCATTTT	TRBJ1-5	-	TRBV19	few
CASSQVGLENNEQFF	TGCGCCAGCAGCCAAGTGGGACTAGAGAACAATGAGCAGTTCTTC	TRBJ2-1	TRBD2	TRBV4-3	-
CASSQSIAGGKDEQFF	TGTGCCAGCAGCCAGTCCATAGCGGGGGGAAAGGATGAGCAGTTCTTC	TRBJ2-1	TRBD2	TRBV4-2	few
CASSPFRGSLDGYTF	TGTGCCAGTAGTCCCTTTCGGGGGTCGTTGGATGGCTACACCTTC	TRBJ1-2	-	TRBV19	-
CASSYPLGHSQETQYF	TGTGCCAGCAGTTACCCTTTGGGACATTCACAAGAGACCCAGTACTTC	TRBJ2-5	-	TRBV6-5	-
CATSRERQGRNSPLHF	TGTGCCACCAGCAGAGAACGGCAGGGCCGGAATTCACCCCTCCACTTT	TRBJ1-6	-	TRBV15	once
CASSVSNLNTEAFF	TGTGCCAGCAGCGTGTCTAATTTGAACACTGAAGCTTTCTTT	TRBJ1-1	-	TRBV9	few
CASNGEGGKQPQHF	TGTGCCAGTAATGGGGAGGGGGGGAAACAGCCCCAGCATTTT	TRBJ1-5	-	TRBV19	-
CASSVASGEPNYGYTF	TGTGCCAGCAGCGTAGCTTCCGGGGAGCCTAACTATGGCTACACCTTC	TRBJ1-2	-	TRBV9	-
CASSVEPGVSTEAFF	TGTGCCAGCAGCGTAGAACCAGGGGTGAGCACTGAAGCTTTCTTT	TRBJ1-1	-	TRBV9	few
CASSAGTGRVSYGYTF	TGTGCCAGCAGCGCCGGGACAGGGAGGGTTAGCTATGGCTACACCTTC	TRBJ1-2	TRBD1	TRBV9	few
CASSLLPSGPLAGSYNEQFF	TGTGCCAGCTCACTTCTCCCTTCCGGTCCCTTAGCCGGCTCCTACAATGAGCAGTTCTTC	TRBJ2-1	-	TRBV18	-
CASSPTLTSGGANEQFF	TGTGCCAGCAGCCCGACACTGACTAGCGGGGGGGCCAATGAGCAGTTCTTC	TRBJ2-1	TRBD2	TRBV13	few
CASSPWTDSNEKLFF	TGTGCCAGCAGCCCGTGGACAGATTCTAATGAAAAACTGTTTTTT	TRBJ1-4	-	TRBV7-2	-
CASSLGGHLGNEQFF	TGCGCCAGCAGCTTGGGGGGCCACCTCGGCAATGAGCAGTTCTTC	TRBJ2-1	-	TRBV5-1	-
CASSSRLAKNIQYF	TGTGCCAGCAGCTCCAGACTAGCCAAAAACATTCAGTACTTC	TRBJ2-4	-	TRBV5-4	-
CASSLGRVSGNTIYF	TGTGCCAGCAGCTTAGGTCGGGTCTCCGGAAACACCATATATTTT	TRBJ1-3	-	TRBV7-9	once
CASAGEDTDTQYF	TGTGCCAGCGCTGGAGAAGACACAGATACGCAGTATTTT	TRBJ2-3	-	TRBV9	few
CASSPVNSPEAFF	TGTGCCAGCAGCCCCGTCAACAGCCCTGAAGCTTTCTTT	TRBJ1-1	-	TRBV7-9	-